A selection of T cell receptor beta chains follows, all from one sample in a study of T cell repertoires in cytomegalovirus infection. TCRdb re-called the reads through MiXCR, storing one row per CDR3 protein. The sample shows about 920,000 distinct CDR3 sequences, roughly 30% of them seen only once. These receptors' targets are unknown. Sequenced material: cultured CD8+ T cells from PBMCs, taken from culture after CMV antigen stimulation. These TCRs come from a human donor in good health (CMV status not recorded). Some clones in this sample may be carry-over from other donors' samples. CDR3s include the opening cysteine and the closing phenylalanine or tryptophan. The D gene is left open where the match is weak.

J gene | V gene | D gene | CDR3 protein
TRBJ1-1 | TRBV19 | NA | CASSMRQFVTEAFF
TRBJ1-6 | TRBV7-6 | TRBD1 | CASSDTTGIYSPLHF
TRBJ2-1 | TRBV6-6 | NA | CASSLLMGDLYNEQFF
TRBJ2-2 | TRBV6-2/TRBV6-3 | TRBD2 | CASSYSPGEGSTGELFF
TRBJ2-2 | TRBV2 | TRBD1 | CASSSGTGWATGELFF
TRBJ2-1 | TRBV6-8 | TRBD2 | CASSIGTSGGANEQFF
TRBJ2-5 | TRBV20-1 | TRBD2 | CAPGGAHSGTSGQETQYF
TRBJ2-7 | TRBV20-1 | NA | CSARGPQDSKYEQYF
TRBJ1-1 | TRBV7-9 | TRBD1 | CASSLVQGAGNEAFF
TRBJ2-4 | TRBV12-3/TRBV12-4 | NA | CASSATGPSIQYF
TRBJ1-2 | TRBV12-3/TRBV12-4 | NA | CASSLVSVNGYTF
TRBJ2-3 | TRBV12-3/TRBV12-4 | NA | CASSFRNTDTQYF
TRBJ2-1 | TRBV12-3/TRBV12-4 | TRBD2 | CASRETTGLAGGNYEQFF
TRBJ2-5 | TRBV6-1 | NA | CASQAGRYQETQYF
TRBJ1-5 | TRBV28 | TRBD1 | CASNPFRGQGNQPQHF
TRBJ2-5 | TRBV4-2 | TRBD2 | CASSQVRGEQETQYF
TRBJ2-1 | TRBV6-2/TRBV6-3 | NA | CASNPGSLAYNEQFF
TRBJ2-1 | TRBV10-3 | NA | CAIRSSGGQNEQFF
TRBJ2-7 | TRBV7-6 | NA | CASSQHGGSYNEQYF
TRBJ1-1 | TRBV27 | NA | CASGAGLITEAFF
TRBJ1-1 | TRBV6-1 | NA | CASSYMVRGTEAFF
TRBJ1-4 | TRBV6-5 | TRBD1 | CASSADRGRREKLFF
TRBJ1-5 | TRBV3-1 | TRBD1 | CASSHPGTGATQEQPQHF
TRBJ2-7 | TRBV10-3 | NA | CAISATTPYEQYF
TRBJ2-4 | TRBV5-3 | NA | CASSLVGADIQYF
TRBJ1-1 | TRBV6-5 | TRBD1 | CASSYSGTVMNTEAFF
TRBJ2-1 | TRBV19 | NA | CASSPQNTYNEQFF
TRBJ2-1 | TRBV29-1 | TRBD1 | CSVEDGQGDFLYNEQFF
TRBJ2-7 | TRBV7-9 | NA | CASSLGQGVSLYEQYF
TRBJ2-7 | TRBV5-1 | NA | CASSLEEGGVEQYF
TRBJ2-5 | TRBV12-3/TRBV12-4 | TRBD1 | CASSFSDRAQTQYF
TRBJ1-3 | TRBV10-2 | NA | CASSESGPSSGNTIYF
TRBJ2-2 | TRBV7-3 | NA | CASMGDTGELFF
TRBJ1-1 | TRBV19 | NA | CASSWGIKNTEAFF
TRBJ2-5 | TRBV7-8 | TRBD1 | CASSALDRGPQKTQYF
TRBJ2-4 | TRBV11-2 | NA | CASSLSEGQKNIQYF
TRBJ1-3 | TRBV7-9 | NA | CATRDQNTIYF
TRBJ2-1 | TRBV2 | TRBD1 | CASSSGTGDEQFF
TRBJ2-2 | TRBV4-1 | NA | CASSLYSVYTGELFF
TRBJ2-5 | TRBV7-2 | TRBD2 | CASSLWGGLAGGPEETQYF
TRBJ2-5 | TRBV25-1 | TRBD1 | CASSSKAGGETQYF
TRBJ2-1 | TRBV2 | NA | CASSEGRAHEQFF
TRBJ1-1 | TRBV5-1 | NA | CASSHGQSEAFF
TRBJ2-1 | TRBV4-1 | TRBD2 | CASSQRLAGIYNEQFF
TRBJ2-7 | TRBV27 | NA | CASSFWQTGAYEQYF
TRBJ2-5 | TRBV13 | TRBD2 | CASSPREASGEIVQETQYF
TRBJ2-1 | TRBV5-6 | NA | CASSSATGPQFF
TRBJ2-5 | TRBV6-4 | TRBD2 | CASSDLAGTHEETQYF
TRBJ1-1 | TRBV2 | NA | CASSEWSGEAFF